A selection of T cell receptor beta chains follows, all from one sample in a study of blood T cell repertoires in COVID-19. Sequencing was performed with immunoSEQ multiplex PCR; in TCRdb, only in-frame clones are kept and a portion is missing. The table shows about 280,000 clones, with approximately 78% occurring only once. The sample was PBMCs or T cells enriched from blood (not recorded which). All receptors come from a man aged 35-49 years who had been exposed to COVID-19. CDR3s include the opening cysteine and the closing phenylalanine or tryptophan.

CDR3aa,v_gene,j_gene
CASSAQRSYNEQFF,TRBV2,TRBJ2-1
CASSQMADYNEQFF,TRBV3-1/TRBV3-2,TRBJ2-1
CASSADRPLSSGANVLTF,TRBV25-1,TRBJ2-6
CASSPWGGDEKLFF,TRBV19,TRBJ1-4
CASSLEPGKYGYTF,TRBV5-6,TRBJ1-2
CASSPRLAGGRMETQYF,TRBV4-1,TRBJ2-5
CASSEGIYEQYF,TRBV2,TRBJ2-7
CSVVRGNTEAFF,TRBV29-1,TRBJ1-1
CATRGGDTQYF,TRBV24-1,TRBJ2-3
CASSNTGWDEAFF,TRBV6-5,TRBJ1-1
CASSRRPPRRESSYNEQFF,TRBV7-9,TRBJ2-1
CASSPRLTVSTDTQYF,TRBV7-8,TRBJ2-3
CASTGGGTSQPQHF,TRBV19,TRBJ1-5
CASSLFHGAEEETQYF,TRBV5-1,TRBJ2-5
CASSQAGLNTEAFF,TRBV14,TRBJ1-1
CAWKAAPQQYF,TRBV30,TRBJ2-7
CASSIGGIGANVLTF,TRBV19,TRBJ2-6
CATSDYGTGELFF,TRBV24-1,TRBJ2-2
CASSNCGDREATQYF,TRBV21-1,TRBJ2-5
CASSSLRGYTF,TRBV7-9,TRBJ1-2
CSVEESAGGATEAFF,TRBV29-1,TRBJ1-1
CASSPRVTSGRDNEQFF,TRBV18,TRBJ2-1